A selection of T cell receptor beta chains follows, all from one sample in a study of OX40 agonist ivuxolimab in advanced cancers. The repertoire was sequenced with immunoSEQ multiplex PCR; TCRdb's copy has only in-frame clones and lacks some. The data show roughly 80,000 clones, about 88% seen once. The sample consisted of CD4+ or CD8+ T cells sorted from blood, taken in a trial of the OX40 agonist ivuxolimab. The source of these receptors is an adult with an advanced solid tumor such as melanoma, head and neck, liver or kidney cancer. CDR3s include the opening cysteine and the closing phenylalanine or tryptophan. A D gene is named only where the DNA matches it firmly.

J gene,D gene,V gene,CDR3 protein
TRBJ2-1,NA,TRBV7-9,CASSATIHEQFF
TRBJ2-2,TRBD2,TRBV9,CASSVGSSGRTGELFF
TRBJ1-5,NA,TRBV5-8,CASSWDTTNQPQHF
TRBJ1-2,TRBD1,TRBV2,CASIGPEPGQGTYGYTF
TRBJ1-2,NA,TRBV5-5,CASSLSPANYGYTF
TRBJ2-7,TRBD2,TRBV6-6,CASGFREGSYEQYF
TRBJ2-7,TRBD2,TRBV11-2,CASSLSGGASEQYF
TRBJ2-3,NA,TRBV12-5,CASGPQRGSIDTQYF
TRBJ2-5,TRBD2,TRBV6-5,CATQGLADPKETQYF
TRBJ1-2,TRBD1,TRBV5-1,CASSLGQGADGYTF
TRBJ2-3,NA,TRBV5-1,CASSLPAVAASTDTQYF
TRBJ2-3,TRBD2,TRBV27,CASRLSGLAGRDTQYF
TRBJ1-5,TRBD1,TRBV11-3,CARRRQGRQPQHF
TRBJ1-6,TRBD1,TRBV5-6,CASSLRTGGGHNSPLHF
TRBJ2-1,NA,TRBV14,CASSQDPRAIYNEQFF
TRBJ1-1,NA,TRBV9,CASSGEGMLGNTEAFF
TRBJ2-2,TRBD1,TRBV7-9,CASRQGANTGELFF
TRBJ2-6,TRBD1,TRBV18,CASSPPIGGLTGANVLTF
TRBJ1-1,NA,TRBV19,CASSARMNTEAFF
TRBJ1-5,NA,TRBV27,CASSPWQGSNQPQHF